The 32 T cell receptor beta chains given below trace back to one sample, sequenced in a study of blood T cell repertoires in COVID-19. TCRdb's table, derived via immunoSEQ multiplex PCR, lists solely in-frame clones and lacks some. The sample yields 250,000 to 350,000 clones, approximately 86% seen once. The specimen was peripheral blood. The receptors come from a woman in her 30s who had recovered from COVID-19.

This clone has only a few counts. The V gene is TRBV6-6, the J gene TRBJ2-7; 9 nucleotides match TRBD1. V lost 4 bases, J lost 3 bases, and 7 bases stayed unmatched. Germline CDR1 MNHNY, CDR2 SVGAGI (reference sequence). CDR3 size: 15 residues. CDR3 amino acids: CASSSGTGSLYEQYF. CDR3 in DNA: TGTGCCAGCAGTTCTGGGACAGGGAGTCTCTACGAGCAGTACTTC.

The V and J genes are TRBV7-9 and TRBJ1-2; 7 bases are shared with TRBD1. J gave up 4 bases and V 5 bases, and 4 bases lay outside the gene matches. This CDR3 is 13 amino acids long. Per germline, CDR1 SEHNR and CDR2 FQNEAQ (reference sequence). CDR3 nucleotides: TGTGCCAGCAGCGCGGGACAGTCCTATGGCTACACCTTC. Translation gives CASSAGQSYGYTF. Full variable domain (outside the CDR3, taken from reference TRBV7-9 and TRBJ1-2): DTGVSQNPRHKITKRGQNVTFRCDPISEHNRLYWYRQTLGQGPEFLTYFQNEAQLEKSRLLSDRFSAERPKGSFSTLEIQRTEQGDSAMYLCASSAGQSYGYTFGSGTRLTVV.

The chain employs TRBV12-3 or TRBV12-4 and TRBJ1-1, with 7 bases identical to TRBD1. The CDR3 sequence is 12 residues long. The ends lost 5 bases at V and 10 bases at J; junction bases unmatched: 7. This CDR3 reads CASSEQGSGAFF. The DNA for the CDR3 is TGTGCCAGCAGTGAACAGGGGTCGGGAGCTTTCTTT.

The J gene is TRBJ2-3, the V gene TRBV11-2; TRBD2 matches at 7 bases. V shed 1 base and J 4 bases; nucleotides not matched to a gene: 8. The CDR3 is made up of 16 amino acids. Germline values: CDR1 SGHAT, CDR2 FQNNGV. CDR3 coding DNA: TGTGCCAGCAGCTTAGTTCGGCGGGAGACGGCAGATACGCAGTATTTT. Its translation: CASSLVRRETADTQYF. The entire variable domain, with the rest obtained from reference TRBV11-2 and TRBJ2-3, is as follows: EAGVAQSPRYKIIEKRQSVAFWCNPISGHATLYWYQQILGQGPKLLIQFQNNGVVDDSQLPKDRFSAERLKGVDSTLKIQPAKLEDSAVYLCASSLVRRETADTQYFGPGTRLTVL.

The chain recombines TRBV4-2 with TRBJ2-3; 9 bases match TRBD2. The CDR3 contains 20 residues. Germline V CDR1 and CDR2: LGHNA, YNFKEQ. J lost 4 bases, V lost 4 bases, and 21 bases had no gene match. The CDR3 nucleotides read TGTGCCAGCAGCCCCTTAACAGCTAGCGGGACCCCCCCGCCCGCAGATACGCAGTATTTT. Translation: CASSPLTASGTPPPADTQYF.

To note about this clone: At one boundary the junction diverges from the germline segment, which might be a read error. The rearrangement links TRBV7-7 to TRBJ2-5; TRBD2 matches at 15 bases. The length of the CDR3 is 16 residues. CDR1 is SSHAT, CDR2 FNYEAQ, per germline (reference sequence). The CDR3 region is CASSWTSGGAGETQYF. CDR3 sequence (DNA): TGTGCTAGCAGCTGGACTAGCGGGGGGGCAGGCGAGACCCAGTACTTC.

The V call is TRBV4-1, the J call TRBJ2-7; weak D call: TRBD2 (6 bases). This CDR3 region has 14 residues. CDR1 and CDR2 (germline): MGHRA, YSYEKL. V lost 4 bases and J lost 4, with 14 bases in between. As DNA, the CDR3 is TGCGCCAGCAGCCTCTTGGGGGGAAGATACGAGCAGTACTTC. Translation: CASSLLGGRYEQYF.

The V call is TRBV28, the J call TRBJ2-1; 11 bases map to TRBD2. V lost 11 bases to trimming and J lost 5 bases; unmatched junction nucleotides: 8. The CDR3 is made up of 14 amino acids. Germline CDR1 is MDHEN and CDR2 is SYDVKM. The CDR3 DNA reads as TGTGCCTCCATAGCGGGAGGGCCCCACAATGAGCAGTTCTTC. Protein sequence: CASIAGGPHNEQFF.

The CDR3 sequence: CATSDVLSAVRGEQFF. The DNA of the CDR3 is TGTGCCACCAGTGATGTTCTTTCAGCGGTCCGAGGTGAGCAGTTCTTC. V usage is TRBV24-1 and J usage is TRBJ2-1; maybe TRBD2 (5 bases). The V gene lost 3 bases and the J gene lost 9 bases, with 20 bases spanning the gap. The CDR3 consists of 16 residues. Looked up from germline, CDR1 is KGHDR and CDR2 is SFDVKD.

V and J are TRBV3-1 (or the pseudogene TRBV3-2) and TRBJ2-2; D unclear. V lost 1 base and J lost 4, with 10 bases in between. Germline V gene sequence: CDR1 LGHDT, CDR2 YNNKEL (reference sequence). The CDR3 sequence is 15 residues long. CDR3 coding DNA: TGTGCCAGCAGCCAAGGCGCCCTACCCACCGGGGAGCTGTTTTTT. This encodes CASSQGALPTGELFF.

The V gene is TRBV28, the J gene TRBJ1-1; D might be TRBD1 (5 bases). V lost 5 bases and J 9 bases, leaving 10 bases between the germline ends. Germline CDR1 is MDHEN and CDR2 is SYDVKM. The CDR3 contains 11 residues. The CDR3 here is CASSKGQQAFF. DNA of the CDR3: TGTGCCAGCAGTAAAGGACAACAAGCTTTCTTT.

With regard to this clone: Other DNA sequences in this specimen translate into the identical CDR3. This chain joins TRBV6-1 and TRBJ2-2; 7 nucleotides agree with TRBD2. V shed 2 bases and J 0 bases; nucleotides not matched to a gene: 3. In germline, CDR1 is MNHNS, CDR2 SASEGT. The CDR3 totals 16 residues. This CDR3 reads CASSERGGANTGELFF. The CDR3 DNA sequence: TGTGCCAGCAGTGAAAGGGGAGGGGCGAACACCGGGGAGCTGTTTTTT.

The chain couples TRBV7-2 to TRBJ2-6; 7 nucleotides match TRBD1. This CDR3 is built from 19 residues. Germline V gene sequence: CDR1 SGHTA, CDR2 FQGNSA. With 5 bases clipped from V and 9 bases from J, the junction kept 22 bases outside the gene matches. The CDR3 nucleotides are TGTGCCAGCAGCCCACACCCGGGACAGTACGTACTCCAAGGCAACGTCCTGACTTTC. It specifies CASSPHPGQYVLQGNVLTF.

The CDR3 DNA is TGTGCCAGTAGTGTTACTAGCGGGAGATACAATGAGCAGTTCTTC. Its translation: CASSVTSGRYNEQFF. This sequence joins TRBV19 and TRBJ2-1; 11 bases fit TRBD2. The CDR3 has 15 residues. After removal of 5 bases from V and 4 bases from J, the junction contained 4 bases not matched to a gene. In germline, CDR1 is LNHDA, CDR2 SQIVND (reference sequence). The entire variable domain, with the rest obtained from reference TRBV19 and TRBJ2-1, is as follows: DGGITQSPKYLFRKEGQNVTLSCEQNLNHDAMYWYRQDPGQGLRLIYYSQIVNDFQKGDIAEGYSVSREKKESFPLTVTSAQKNPTAFYLCASSVTSGRYNEQFFGPGTRLTVL.

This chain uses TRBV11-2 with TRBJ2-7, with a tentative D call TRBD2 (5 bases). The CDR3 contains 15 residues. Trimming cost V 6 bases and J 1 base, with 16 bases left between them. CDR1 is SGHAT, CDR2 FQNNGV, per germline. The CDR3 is CASSRELEVSYEQYF. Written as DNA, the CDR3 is TGTGCCAGCAGTCGAGAACTGGAGGTTTCCTACGAGCAGTACTTC.

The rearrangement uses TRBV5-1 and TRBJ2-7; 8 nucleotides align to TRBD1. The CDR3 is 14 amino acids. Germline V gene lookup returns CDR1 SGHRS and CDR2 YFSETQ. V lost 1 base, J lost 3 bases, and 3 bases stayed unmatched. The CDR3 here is CASSLTGQGYEQYF. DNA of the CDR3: TGCGCCAGCAGCTTGACTGGACAGGGCTACGAGCAGTACTTC.

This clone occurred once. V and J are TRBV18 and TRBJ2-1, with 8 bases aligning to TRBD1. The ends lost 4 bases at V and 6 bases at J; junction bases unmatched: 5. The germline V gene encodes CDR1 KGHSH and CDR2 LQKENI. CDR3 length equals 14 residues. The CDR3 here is CASSLGTGVNEQFF. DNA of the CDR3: TGTGCCAGCTCACTAGGGACAGGAGTCAATGAGCAGTTCTTC.

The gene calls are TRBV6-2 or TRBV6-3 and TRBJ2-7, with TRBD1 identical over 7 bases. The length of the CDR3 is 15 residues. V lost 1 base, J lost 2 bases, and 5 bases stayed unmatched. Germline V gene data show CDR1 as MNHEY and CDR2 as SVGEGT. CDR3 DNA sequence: TGTGCCAGCAGTTACTTACGGGACAGCACCTACGAGCAGTACTTC. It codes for CASSYLRDSTYEQYF.

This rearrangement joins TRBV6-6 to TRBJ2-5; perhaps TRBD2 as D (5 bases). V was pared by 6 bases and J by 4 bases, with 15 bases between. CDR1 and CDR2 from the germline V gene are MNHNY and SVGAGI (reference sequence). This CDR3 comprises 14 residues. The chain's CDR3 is CASSLRLEGETQYF. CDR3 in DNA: TGTGCCAGCAGCCTCAGACTTGAGGGAGAGACCCAGTACTTC.

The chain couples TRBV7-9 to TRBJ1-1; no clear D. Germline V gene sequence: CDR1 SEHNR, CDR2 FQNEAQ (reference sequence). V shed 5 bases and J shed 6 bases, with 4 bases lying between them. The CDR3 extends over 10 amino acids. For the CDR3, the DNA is TGTGCCAGCAGCCGGGCTGAAGCTTTCTTT. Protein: CASSRAEAFF.

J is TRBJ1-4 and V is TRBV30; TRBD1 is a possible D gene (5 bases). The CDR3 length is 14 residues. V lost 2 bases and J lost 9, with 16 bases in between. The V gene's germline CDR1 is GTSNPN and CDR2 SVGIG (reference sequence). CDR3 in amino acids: CAWSPRPQGQKLFF. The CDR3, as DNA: TGTGCCTGGAGTCCCCGACCCCAGGGCCAAAAACTGTTTTTT.

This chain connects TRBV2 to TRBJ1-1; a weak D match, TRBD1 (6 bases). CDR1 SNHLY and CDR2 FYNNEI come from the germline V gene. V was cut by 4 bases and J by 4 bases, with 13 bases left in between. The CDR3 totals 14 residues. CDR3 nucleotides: TGTGCCAGCAGTGTGTCAGGGGTAATCACTGAAGCTTTCTTT. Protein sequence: CASSVSGVITEAFF.

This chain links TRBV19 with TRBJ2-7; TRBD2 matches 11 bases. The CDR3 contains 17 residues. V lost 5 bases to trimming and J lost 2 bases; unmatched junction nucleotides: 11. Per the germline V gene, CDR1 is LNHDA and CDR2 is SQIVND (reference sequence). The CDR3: CASSAALPGLAAYEQYF. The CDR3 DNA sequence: TGTGCCAGTAGTGCGGCGCTTCCGGGACTAGCGGCCTACGAGCAGTACTTC.

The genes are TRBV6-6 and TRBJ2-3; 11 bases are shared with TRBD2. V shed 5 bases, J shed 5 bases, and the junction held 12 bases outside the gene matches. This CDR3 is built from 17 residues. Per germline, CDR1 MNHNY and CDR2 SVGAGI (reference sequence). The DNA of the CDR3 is TGTGCCAGCAGTCCCGGGACTAGCGGTACTGTAGAAGATACGCAGTATTTT. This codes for CASSPGTSGTVEDTQYF.

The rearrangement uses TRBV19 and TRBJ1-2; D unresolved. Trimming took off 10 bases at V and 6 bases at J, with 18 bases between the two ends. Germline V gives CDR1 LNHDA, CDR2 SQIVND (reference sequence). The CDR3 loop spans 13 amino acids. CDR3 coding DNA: TGTGCCACGAGGGCGGTTGCAGGAAATGGCTACACCTTC. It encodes CATRAVAGNGYTF.

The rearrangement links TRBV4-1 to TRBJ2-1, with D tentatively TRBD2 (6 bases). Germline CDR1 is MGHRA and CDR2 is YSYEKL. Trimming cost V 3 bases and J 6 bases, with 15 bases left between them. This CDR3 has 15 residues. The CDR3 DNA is TGCGCCAGCAGCCAGCTGGGGCGGGGTGGCAATGAGCAGTTCTTC. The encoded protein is CASSQLGRGGNEQFF.

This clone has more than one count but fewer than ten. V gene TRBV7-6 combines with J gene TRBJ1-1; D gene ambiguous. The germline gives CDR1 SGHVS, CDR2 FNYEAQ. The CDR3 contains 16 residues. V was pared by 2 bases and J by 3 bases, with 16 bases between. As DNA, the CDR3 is TGTGCCAGCAGCTTAACCTCGGGGTTATTCGACACTGAAGCTTTCTTT. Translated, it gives CASSLTSGLFDTEAFF.

The CDR3 region is CASSDPGTSGADTQYF. CDR3 DNA sequence: TGTGCCAGCAGTGACCCCGGGACTAGCGGGGCAGATACGCAGTATTTT. This chain links TRBV6-4 with TRBJ2-3; 13 nucleotides agree with TRBD2. The junction had 3 bases not matched to a gene; V was cut back by 2 bases and J by 4 bases. Germline CDR1 and CDR2: MRHNA and SNTAGT. There are 16 residues in the CDR3.

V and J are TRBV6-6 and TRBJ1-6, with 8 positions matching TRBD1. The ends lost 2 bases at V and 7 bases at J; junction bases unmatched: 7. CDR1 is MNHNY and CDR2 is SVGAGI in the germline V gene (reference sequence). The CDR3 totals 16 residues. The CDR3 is CASSYTTQGANSPLHF. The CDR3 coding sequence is TGTGCCAGCAGTTACACTACTCAGGGGGCGAATTCACCCCTCCACTTT.

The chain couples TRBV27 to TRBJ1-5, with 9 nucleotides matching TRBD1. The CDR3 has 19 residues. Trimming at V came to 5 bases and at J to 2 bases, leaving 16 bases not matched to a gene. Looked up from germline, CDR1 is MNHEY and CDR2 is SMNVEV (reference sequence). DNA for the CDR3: TGTGCCAGCAGTCCTCAGCGGGACAGGGAATGGAGGGGCAATCAGCCCCAGCATTTT. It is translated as CASSPQRDREWRGNQPQHF.

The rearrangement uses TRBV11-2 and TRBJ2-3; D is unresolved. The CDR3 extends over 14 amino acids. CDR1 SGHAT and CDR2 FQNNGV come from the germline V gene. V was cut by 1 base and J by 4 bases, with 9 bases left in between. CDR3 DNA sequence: TGTGCCAGCAGCTTAGCCCCACGGGCAGATACGCAGTATTTT. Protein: CASSLAPRADTQYF.

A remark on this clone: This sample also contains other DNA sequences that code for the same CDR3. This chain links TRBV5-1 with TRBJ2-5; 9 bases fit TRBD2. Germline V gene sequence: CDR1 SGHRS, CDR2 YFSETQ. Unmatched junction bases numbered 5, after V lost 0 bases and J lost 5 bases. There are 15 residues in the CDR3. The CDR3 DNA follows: TGCGCCAGCAGCTTGGGGGCTAGCGGGGTTGAGACCCAGTACTTC. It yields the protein CASSLGASGVETQYF.